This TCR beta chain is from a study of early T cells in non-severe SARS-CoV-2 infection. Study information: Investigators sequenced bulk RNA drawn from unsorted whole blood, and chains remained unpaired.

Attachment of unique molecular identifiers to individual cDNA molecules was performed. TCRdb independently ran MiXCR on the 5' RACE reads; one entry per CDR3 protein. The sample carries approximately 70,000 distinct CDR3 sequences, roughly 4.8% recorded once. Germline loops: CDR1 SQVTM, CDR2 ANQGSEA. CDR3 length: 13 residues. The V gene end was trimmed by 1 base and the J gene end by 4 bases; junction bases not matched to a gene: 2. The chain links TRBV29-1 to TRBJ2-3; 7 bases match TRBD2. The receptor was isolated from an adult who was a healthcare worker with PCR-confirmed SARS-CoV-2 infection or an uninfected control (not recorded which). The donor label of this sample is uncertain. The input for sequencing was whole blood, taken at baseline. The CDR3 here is CSVEGGGADTQYF. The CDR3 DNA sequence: TGCAGCGTTGAAGGTGGGGGGGCAGATACGCAGTATTTT.